Listed below are T cell receptor beta chains from one sample, sequenced in a study of neoadjuvant anti-PD-1 for oral cavity cancer. The assay was immunoSEQ multiplex PCR, and TCRdb's table has in-frame clones only and misses some. The sample holds around 70,000 clones, about 85% seen once. The sample was PBMCs, taken after nivolumab (anti-PD-1) treatment. The origin of the receptors is a person aged 40-85 years with oral cavity squamous cell carcinoma. CDR3s include the opening cysteine and the closing phenylalanine or tryptophan. D genes are given only for firm matches. Rows give clone size only sometimes, using once, few, many, or a class for an expanded clone.

d_call	v_call	j_call	clone_size	cdr3_aa	cdr3_nt
NA	TRBV10-2	TRBJ1-3	NA	CASSRGADGNTIYF	TGCGCCAGCAGTCGGGGGGCGGACGGAAACACCATATATTTT
NA	TRBV2	TRBJ1-2	NA	CASTNYGYTF	TGTGCCAGCACGAACTATGGCTACACCTTC
TRBD1	TRBV9	TRBJ2-7	NA	CASSAGTGGGDEQYF	TGTGCCAGCAGCGCCGGGACAGGGGGAGGTGACGAGCAGTACTTC
NA	TRBV6-4	TRBJ1-1	once	CASRTAVVNTEAFF	TGTGCCAGCAGGACGGCAGTGGTGAACACTGAAGCTTTCTTT
NA	TRBV6-5	TRBJ2-1	NA	CASSYSLTTKEQFF	TGTGCCAGCAGTTACTCGTTGACTACTAAAGAGCAGTTCTTC
NA	TRBV10-2	TRBJ2-7	NA	CASSESVGQTVFYEQYF	TGCGCCAGCAGTGAGTCAGTTGGACAGACGGTTTTCTACGAGCAGTACTTC
NA	TRBV5-6	TRBJ2-7	NA	CASSLRDSDYEQYF	TGTGCCAGCAGCCTCCGGGACTCCGACTACGAGCAGTACTTC
NA	TRBV5-3	TRBJ2-1	NA	CARSFNRTLRENEQFF	TGTGCCAGAAGCTTCAACCGGACTTTAAGGGAAAATGAGCAGTTCTTC
NA	TRBV5-6	TRBJ2-3	once	CASTFGLTDTQYF	TGTGCCAGTACCTTTGGGTTGACAGATACGCAGTATTTT
NA	TRBV6-6	TRBJ1-1	NA	CASIVGTEAFF	TGTGCCAGCATAGTTGGTACTGAAGCTTTCTTT
NA	TRBV2	TRBJ2-2	NA	CASSERQLSTGELFF	TGTGCCAGCAGTGAGCGGCAGTTGAGTACCGGGGAGCTGTTTTTT
NA	TRBV11-1	TRBJ2-1	NA	CASSLEGEQFF	TGTGCCAGCAGCTTAGAGGGTGAGCAGTTCTTC
TRBD2	TRBV29-1	TRBJ2-7	NA	CSVVAGGPYEQYF	TGCAGCGTTGTAGCGGGAGGCCCCTACGAGCAGTACTTC
NA	TRBV27	TRBJ1-3	NA	CASRPDDSGNTIYF	TGTGCCAGCAGGCCGGACGACTCTGGAAACACCATATATTTT
TRBD1	TRBV7-8	TRBJ1-5	NA	CASSLTGLNNQPQHF	TGTGCCAGCAGCCTGACAGGGTTGAACAATCAGCCCCAGCATTTT
TRBD2	TRBV5-1	TRBJ2-1	NA	CASSLEGGRIDEQFF	TGCGCCAGCAGCTTGGAGGGCGGGAGGATCGATGAGCAGTTCTTC
TRBD1	TRBV11-3	TRBJ1-4	NA	CASTSRPRDRDPPTNEKLFF	TGTGCCAGCACCTCCCGCCCCCGGGACAGGGATCCCCCAACTAATGAAAAACTGTTTTTT
TRBD1	TRBV27	TRBJ2-7	NA	CASSGTGSYEQYF	TGTGCCAGTTCGGGGACAGGCTCCTACGAGCAGTACTTC
TRBD1	TRBV19	TRBJ1-4	NA	CASSATGGWTNEKLFF	TGTGCCAGTAGTGCGACAGGGGGCTGGACTAATGAAAAACTGTTTTTT
NA	TRBV7-6	TRBJ1-3	NA	CASSGGANGNTIYF	TGTGCCAGCAGCGGGGGGGCGAATGGAAACACCATATATTTT
NA	TRBV30	TRBJ2-7	few	CAWFDRNEQYF	TGTGCCTGGTTCGACAGGAACGAGCAGTACTTC
NA	TRBV5-6	TRBJ2-2	NA	CASSRRDRTPNTGELFF	TGTGCCAGCAGCCGCCGAGACAGGACTCCAAACACCGGGGAGCTGTTTTTT
NA	TRBV6-1	TRBJ1-5	few	CASSGQNSNQPQHF	TGTGCCAGCAGTGGACAAAATAGCAATCAGCCCCAGCATTTT
NA	TRBV28	TRBJ1-2	NA	CASSLPLVRVRGYTF	TGTGCCAGCAGTTTACCCCTTGTCCGGGTAAGAGGCTACACCTTC
NA	TRBV28	TRBJ1-3	NA	CASSLGGPSGNTIYF	TGTGCCAGCAGTTTAGGAGGACCCTCTGGAAACACCATATATTTT
NA	TRBV6-5	TRBJ1-3	NA	CASSYGQGYTIYF	TGTGCCAGCAGTTACGGTCAGGGGTACACCATATATTTT
NA	TRBV30	TRBJ1-4	NA	CAWSRVAGREKLFF	TGTGCCTGGAGTAGGGTGGCAGGGCGTGAAAAACTGTTTTTT
TRBD1	TRBV9	TRBJ2-3	medium-sized	CASSSGQGRGTDTQYF	TGTGCCAGCAGCTCAGGACAGGGGAGAGGTACAGATACGCAGTATTTT